One and the same sample provided the 32 T cell receptor beta chains below, sequenced in a study of T cell responses to AZD1222 COVID-19 vaccine. Repertoires were generated with immunoSEQ multiplex PCR, while TCRdb's copy carries only in-frame clones and drops some. The table lists some 42,000 clones, around 80% of them singletons. Here the sequenced sample was peripheral blood, taken 28 days after the second AZD1222 dose. The receptors come from an adult who received the AZD1222 COVID-19 vaccine.

This clone was observed a single time. The CDR3 sequence is CASSHRGVSGNTIYF. CDR3 nucleotide sequence: TGTGCCAGCAGCCACCGGGGCGTCTCTGGAAACACCATATATTTT. The gene calls are TRBV6-5 and TRBJ1-3, with D perhaps matching TRBD1 (5 bases). Germline CDR1 is MNHEY and CDR2 is SVGAGI. The CDR3 sequence is 15 residues long. The V gene lost 6 bases and the J gene lost 0 bases, with 12 bases spanning the gap.

The CDR3 coding sequence is TGTGCCTTTGGGGCCAGCTCCTACGAGCAGTACTTC. This codes for CAFGASSYEQYF. The chain is built from TRBV30 and TRBJ2-7; D might be TRBD1 (5 bases). Germline CDR1 GTSNPN, CDR2 SVGIG (reference sequence). The CDR3 length is 12 residues. V was pared by 7 bases and J by 0 bases, with 10 bases between.

This clone was detected once. The genes are TRBV7-8 and TRBJ1-1; 8 positions match TRBD1. The germline V gene has CDR1 SGHVS and CDR2 FQNEAQ. The V and J ends lost 5 bases and 8 bases, in that order; junction bases with no gene match: 10. CDR3 length: 14 residues. The CDR3 is CASSTKADRAEAFF. As DNA, the CDR3 is TGTGCCAGCAGCACGAAAGCGGACAGGGCCGAAGCTTTCTTT.

The chain couples TRBV5-6 to TRBJ1-4; 10 bases match TRBD1. The CDR3 is made up of 15 amino acids. The junction had 4 bases not matched to a gene; V was cut back by 0 bases and J by 8 bases. Looked up from germline, CDR1 is SGHDT and CDR2 is YYEEEE. CDR3 DNA sequence: TGTGCCAGCAGCTTGGAGGGACAGGGGCGGGAAAAACTGTTTTTT. This sequence encodes CASSLEGQGREKLFF. Filled out from reference TRBV5-6 and TRBJ1-4, the complete variable domain reads DAGVTQSPTHLIKTRGQQVTLRCSPKSGHDTVSWYQQALGQGPQFIFQYYEEEERQRGNFPDRFSGHQFPNYSSELNVNALLLGDSALYLCASSLEGQGREKLFFGSGTQLSVL.

The V call is TRBV12-3 or TRBV12-4, the J call TRBJ1-2; tentatively, D is TRBD1 (5 bases). This CDR3 contains 12 residues. V was clipped by 6 bases and J by 4 bases, with 9 bases between them. The CDR3 loop reads CASSGGVYGYTF. The CDR3, as DNA: TGTGCCAGCAGCGGGGGGGTCTATGGCTACACCTTC.

This chain uses TRBV29-1 with TRBJ1-2, with TRBD1 matching over 9 bases. Per the germline V gene, CDR1 is SQVTM and CDR2 is ANQGSEA. Trimming at V came to 3 bases and at J to 0 bases, leaving 5 bases not matched to a gene. The CDR3 sequence is 15 residues long. In DNA form, the CDR3 reads TGCAGCGTTGATTCCGACAGGGGGTCTAACTATGGCTACACCTTC. Its protein is CSVDSDRGSNYGYTF.

The V gene is TRBV5-1, the J gene TRBJ2-1; 14 bases line up with TRBD2. Germline assignment: CDR1 SGHRS and CDR2 YFSETQ. With 4 bases clipped from V and 9 bases from J, the junction kept 9 bases outside the gene matches. The CDR3 sequence is 16 residues long. As DNA, the CDR3 is TGCGCCAGCAGCCCGACTAGCGGGGGGGCCAGCGGTGAGCAGTTCTTC. Translated: CASSPTSGGASGEQFF.

The chain combines TRBV18 with TRBJ1-4, with 7 bases matching TRBD1. Per germline, CDR1 KGHSH and CDR2 LQKENI. The CDR3 is made up of 16 amino acids. V lost 5 bases and J lost 10; bases outside the gene matches: 16. The CDR3 DNA is TGTGCCAGCTCATCCCAGCCAAACAGGGGTATGGTAAAACTGTTTTTT. Its translation: CASSSQPNRGMVKLFF.

The chain recombines TRBV14 with TRBJ2-3; D might be TRBD1 (6 bases). The CDR3 is made up of 13 amino acids. CDR1 is SGHDN, CDR2 FVKESK, per germline. V lost 5 bases and J 6 bases, leaving 12 bases between the germline ends. CDR3 sequence (DNA): TGTGCCAGCAGCTTTAACAGGGTCGATACGCAGTATTTT. As protein: CASSFNRVDTQYF. Full variable domain (remainder filled in from reference TRBV14 and TRBJ2-3): EAGVTQFPSHSVIEKGQTVTLRCDPISGHDNLYWYRRVMGKEIKFLLHFVKESKQDESGMPNNRFLAERTGGTYSTLKVQPAELEDSGVYFCASSFNRVDTQYFGPGTRLTVL.

The chain recombines TRBV2 with TRBJ1-5; D is undetermined. Trimming left V 6 bases short and J 4 bases short, with 4 bases between. Germline CDR1 reads SNHLY; CDR2 reads FYNNEI. The CDR3 is 11 residues long. The CDR3 coding sequence is TGTGCCAGCAGCTTGAATCAGCCCCAGCATTTT. It codes for CASSLNQPQHF.

This clone was detected once. The gene calls are TRBV7-2 and TRBJ2-7; the D gene is possibly TRBD1 (6 bases). Germline assignment: CDR1 SGHTA and CDR2 FQGNSA. V lost 5 bases and J 0 bases, leaving 17 bases between the germline ends. This CDR3 has 16 residues. CDR3 bases: TGTGCCAGCAGCCCAGGACAGCCTCTTAGCTCCTACGAGCAGTACTTC. This gives the protein CASSPGQPLSSYEQYF.

Written as DNA, the CDR3 is TGTGCCAGCAGCACCCGGGGGGGCACCTACGAGCAGTACTTC. It is translated as CASSTRGGTYEQYF. The chain combines TRBV6-5 with TRBJ2-7; TRBD2 agrees at 8 bases. The germline CDR1 and CDR2 sequences are MNHEY and SVGAGI. This CDR3 has 14 residues. With 6 bases clipped from V and 2 bases from J, the junction kept 6 bases outside the gene matches.

The chain has TRBV7-8 and TRBJ1-3; D is uncertain. The CDR3 length is 13 residues. V was clipped by 5 bases and J by 1 base, with 6 bases between them. From germline, CDR1 is SGHVS and CDR2 FQNEAQ. CDR3 in DNA: TGTGCCAGCAGCCACTCATCTGGAAACACCATATATTTT. It translates to CASSHSSGNTIYF. The full variable domain, its missing parts supplied by reference TRBV7-8 and TRBJ1-3, is GAGVSQSPRYKVAKRGQDVALRCDPISGHVSLFWYQQALGQGPEFLTYFQNEAQLDKSGLPSDRFFAERPEGSVSTLKIQRTQQEDSAVYLCASSHSSGNTIYFGEGSWLTVV.

The chain links TRBV5-1 to TRBJ1-1, with 11 positions matching TRBD1. The CDR3 spans 16 residues. Germline CDR1 is SGHRS and CDR2 is YFSETQ. V was clipped by 0 bases and J by 4 bases; unmatched bases: 5. Here the CDR3 reads CASSLALGQGGTEAFF. The CDR3 bases are TGCGCCAGCAGCTTGGCATTGGGACAGGGGGGCACTGAAGCTTTCTTT. Combining the CDR3 with reference TRBV5-1 and TRBJ1-1 gives the whole variable domain KAGVTQTPRYLIKTRGQQVTLSCSPISGHRSVSWYQQTPGQGLQFLFEYFSETQRNKGNFPGRFSGRQFSNSRSEMNVSTLELGDSALYLCASSLALGQGGTEAFFGQGTRLTVV.

The chain is built from TRBV6-5 and TRBJ2-1; 7 nucleotides line up with TRBD2. Germline lookup yields CDR1 MNHEY and CDR2 SVGAGI. The V gene end was trimmed by 5 bases and the J gene end by 7 bases; junction bases not matched to a gene: 11. The CDR3 length is 15 residues. CDR3 sequence reads: CASSRSGALRNEQFF. As DNA, the CDR3 is TGTGCCAGCAGTCGCAGCGGGGCGTTAAGGAATGAGCAGTTCTTC.

V usage is TRBV19 and J usage is TRBJ1-3; maybe TRBD1 (6 bases). The CDR3 has 16 residues. The V gene lost 9 bases and the J gene lost 4 bases, with 22 bases spanning the gap. Germline CDR1 and CDR2: LNHDA and SQIVND (reference sequence). Here the CDR3 DNA reads TGTGCCAGCCAGACACAGGGACTAGGGCGCGGAAACACCATATATTTT. It yields the protein CASQTQGLGRGNTIYF.

The chain joins TRBV3-1 (or the pseudogene TRBV3-2) to TRBJ1-1; D perhaps matches TRBD1 (5 bases). The CDR3 extends over 19 amino acids. V lost 0 bases, J lost 4 bases, and 24 bases lay in between. Per germline, CDR1 LGHDT and CDR2 YNNKEL (reference sequence). CDR3 coding DNA: TGTGCCAGCAGCCAAGACTCCGGGCAGGGATTTATGTTTAGCACTGAAGCTTTCTTT. This gives the protein CASSQDSGQGFMFSTEAFF.

Turning to this clone: A much larger clone differs by one base, so this may be a read error. V and J are TRBV15 and TRBJ1-5, with a possible D match to TRBD1 (6 bases). The end of the DNA aligns better with TRBJ2-3, so the J call may be wrong. The CDR3 loop spans 15 amino acids. Germline V gene data show CDR1 as LNHNV and CDR2 as YYDKDF (reference sequence). The CDR3 coding sequence is TGTGCCACCAGCAGAGAACAGGGCGGGTACGCGCCCCAGTATTTT. The encoded protein is CATSREQGGYAPQYF.

The chain links TRBV5-8 to TRBJ1-1; D is unresolved. Trimming left V 4 bases short and J 0 bases short, with 10 bases between. The CDR3 extends over 14 amino acids. CDR1 is SGHTS and CDR2 is YDEGEE in the germline V gene. For the CDR3, the DNA is TGTGCCAGCAGCCTTTGGGCCTTGAACACTGAAGCTTTCTTT. Translating it yields CASSLWALNTEAFF. Full variable domain (missing parts from reference TRBV5-8 and TRBJ1-1): EAGVTQSPTHLIKTRGQQATLRCSPISGHTSVYWYQQALGLGLQFLLWYDEGEERNRGNFPPRFSGRQFPNYSSELNVNALELEDSALYLCASSLWALNTEAFFGQGTRLTVV.

This rearrangement joins TRBV5-1 to TRBJ1-6, with no clear D. Germline CDR1 SGHRS, CDR2 YFSETQ. V gave up 0 bases and J gave up 10 bases, with 14 bases separating them. The CDR3 covers 15 residues. The CDR3 loop is CASSLGQFGPSPLHF. The DNA of the CDR3 is TGCGCCAGCAGCTTGGGTCAGTTCGGGCCGTCACCCCTCCACTTT.

The V call is TRBV30, the J call TRBJ2-3; D call uncertain. CDR3 length equals 14 residues. Trimming took off 1 base at V and 4 bases at J, with 12 bases between the two ends. Germline V CDR1 and CDR2: GTSNPN, SVGIG (reference sequence). The CDR3 reads CAWSGWSGPDTQYF. The CDR3 region has the DNA TGTGCCTGGAGTGGATGGTCTGGCCCAGATACGCAGTATTTT.

The chain recombines TRBV19 with TRBJ1-4, with no clear D. Germline CDR1 and CDR2: LNHDA and SQIVND (reference sequence). The ends were cut back, 4 bases at V and 6 bases at J, with 15 bases in the middle. The CDR3 runs 15 residues. CDR3 DNA sequence: TGTGCCAGTAGTAACTGGTTGGGCGCGTATGAAAAACTGTTTTTT. This translates into CASSNWLGAYEKLFF.

The chain joins TRBV6-5 to TRBJ1-2; D is unresolved. Germline CDR1 and CDR2: MNHEY and SVGAGI. Trimming left V 7 bases short and J 2 bases short, with 8 bases between. This CDR3 has 12 amino acids. The DNA for the CDR3 is TGTGCCAGCAAAACAGTAAACTATGGCTACACCTTC. It codes for CASKTVNYGYTF.

The chain joins TRBV12-2 to TRBJ1-5; the D call of TRBD1 is as the table states it, not checked on the DNA. TRBV12-2 is termed a pseudogene. The CDR3 is 15 amino acids. CDR3 loop: CASRLAGGAPRSQHF. The CDR3 nucleotides read TGTGCAAGTCGCTTAGCAGGGGGCGCCCCGAGGTCTCAGCATTTT.

V and J are TRBV10-3 and TRBJ2-7; 7 positions agree with TRBD2. Germline CDR1 and CDR2: ENHRY and SYGVKD. V dropped 0 bases and J dropped 6; count of bases not matched to a gene: 5. This CDR3 region has 14 residues. CDR3 sequence (DNA): TGTGCCATCAGTGAGTCTCGAGCTAGCGGCGAGCAGTACTTC. Protein sequence: CAISESRASGEQYF.

The chain combines TRBV11-2 with TRBJ2-7, with 9 positions matching TRBD1. V shed 3 bases, J shed 7 bases, and the junction held 10 bases outside the gene matches. The germline V gene has CDR1 SGHAT and CDR2 FQNNGV. The CDR3 consists of 15 residues. Here the CDR3 reads CASSLYGTGLNEQYF. The CDR3 bases are TGTGCCAGCAGCTTGTACGGGACAGGGCTGAATGAGCAGTACTTC.

The rearrangement links TRBV5-1 to TRBJ1-4; 9 bases are shared with TRBD1. The CDR3 has 16 amino acids. The germline CDR1 and CDR2 sequences are SGHRS and YFSETQ. V lost 0 bases, J lost 8 bases, and 8 bases stayed unmatched. Written as DNA, the CDR3 is TGCGCCAGCAGCTTGGACCAACAGGGGGCACGCGAAAAACTGTTTTTT. This translates into CASSLDQQGAREKLFF.

This chain joins TRBV3-1 (or the pseudogene TRBV3-2) and TRBJ2-5, with D possibly being TRBD1 or TRBD2 (5 bases each). Germline-derived CDR1 and CDR2 are LGHDT and YNNKEL (reference sequence). V was cut by 1 base and J by 1 base, with 10 bases left in between. The CDR3 spans 15 residues. The CDR3 coding sequence is TGTGCCAGCAGCCAAGGGGCAGGGAGCCAAGAGACCCAGTACTTC. Its protein is CASSQGAGSQETQYF.

This chain joins TRBV3-1 (or the pseudogene TRBV3-2) and TRBJ2-1; tentative D call: TRBD2 (6 bases). Trimming removed 5 bases from V and 10 bases from J, with 15 bases in between. The V gene's germline CDR1 is LGHDT and CDR2 YNNKEL (reference sequence). This CDR3 spans 13 amino acids. The CDR3 sequence: CASSYRLVGEQFF. CDR3 DNA: TGTGCCAGCAGCTACAGACTAGTCGGCGAGCAGTTCTTC.

The J gene is TRBJ2-7, the V gene TRBV27, with 8 bases fitting TRBD1. V trimming: 5 bases; J trimming: 3 bases; junction bases outside the gene matches: 12. CDR1 and CDR2 from the germline V gene are MNHEY and SMNVEV (reference sequence). The CDR3 is made up of 16 amino acids. The CDR3 is CASSLTTGGSGYEQYF. CDR3 DNA sequence: TGTGCCAGCAGTCTTACAACAGGGGGGTCTGGCTACGAGCAGTACTTC.

The V call is TRBV5-5, the J call TRBJ2-2, with D hard to call. With 0 bases removed from V and 1 base from J, the gap between germline ends came to 10 bases. The CDR3 is 16 amino acids. Germline V gene data show CDR1 as SGHKS and CDR2 as YYEKEE (reference sequence). CDR3 loop: CASSLAPTLNTGELFF. Written as DNA, the CDR3 is TGTGCCAGCAGCTTGGCACCGACATTGAACACCGGGGAGCTGTTTTTT.

CDR3 nucleotide sequence: TGTGCCAGCTTTAACGGGGGAGGGGCTGAAGCTTTCTTT. This codes for CASFNGGGAEAFF. The chain uses TRBV6-5 and TRBJ1-1; D might be TRBD1 (5 bases). Looked up from germline, CDR1 is MNHEY and CDR2 is SVGAGI. This CDR3 has 13 residues. With 8 bases removed from V and 6 bases from J, the gap between germline ends came to 16 bases.